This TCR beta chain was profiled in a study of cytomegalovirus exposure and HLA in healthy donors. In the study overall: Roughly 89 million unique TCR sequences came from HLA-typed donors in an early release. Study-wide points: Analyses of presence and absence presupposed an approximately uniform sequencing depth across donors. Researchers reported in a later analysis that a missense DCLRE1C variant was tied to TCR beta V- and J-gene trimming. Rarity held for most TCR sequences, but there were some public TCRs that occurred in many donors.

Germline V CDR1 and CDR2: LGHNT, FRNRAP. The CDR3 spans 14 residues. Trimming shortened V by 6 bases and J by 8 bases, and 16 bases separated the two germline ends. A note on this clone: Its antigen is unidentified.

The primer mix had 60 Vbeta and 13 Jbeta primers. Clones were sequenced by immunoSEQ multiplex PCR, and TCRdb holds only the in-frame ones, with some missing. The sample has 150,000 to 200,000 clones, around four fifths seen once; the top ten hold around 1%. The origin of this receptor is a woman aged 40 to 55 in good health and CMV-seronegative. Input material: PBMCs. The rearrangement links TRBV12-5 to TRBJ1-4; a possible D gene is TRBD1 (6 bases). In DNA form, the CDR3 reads TGTGCTAGTGGCAGTGACAGGACCGGCGAAAAACTGTTTTTT. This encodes CASGSDRTGEKLFF.